This TCR beta chain was sequenced in a study of blood T cell repertoires in COVID-19. Study details: From T cells, B-cell-depleted T cells, or PBMCs came the material, which was cDNA or gDNA.

Participants spanned ages 18 to 89 years and resided in 20 to 30 US areas. Donors in Cohort 3 who had recovered were those with two negative PCRs, healthcare professional clearance, or resolution of their symptoms. Sequencing was performed with immunoSEQ multiplex PCR; in TCRdb, only in-frame clones are kept and a portion is missing. The data show about 380,000 clones, more than 75% seen once. The clonotype comes from a woman aged 18-29 years who had recovered from COVID-19. Material: PBMCs or T cells enriched from blood (not recorded which).

The CDR3 nucleotides read TGTGCCAGCAGCCAAGGGAGGGGGCCGAACACCGGGGAGCTGTTTTTT. It codes for CASSQGRGPNTGELFF. The chain couples TRBV3-1 (or the pseudogene TRBV3-2) to TRBJ2-2; the D gene is possibly TRBD1 (7 bases). V lost 1 base, J lost 0 bases, and 9 bases lay in between. The length of the CDR3 is 16 residues. Looked up from germline, CDR1 is LGHDT and CDR2 is YNNKEL (reference sequence).